This T cell receptor (beta chain) emerged from a study of T cell changes during pregnancy in multiple sclerosis. Trimming took 1 base from V and 1 from J, leaving 8 bases between them. The CDR3 is 14 residues long. CDR1 and CDR2 from the germline V gene are SGHVS and FNYEAQ. The data were produced by immunoSEQ multiplex PCR, yet TCRdb's version contains in-frame clones alone and is incomplete. Of about 21,000 clones listed, around nine tenths were seen once; the top ten hold more than 0.9%. Here the sequenced sample was CD4+ T cells from peripheral blood mononuclear cells, taken in the first trimester of pregnancy. The sequence was collected from a female donor in good health, enrolled as a control in a pregnancy study. V and J are TRBV7-6 and TRBJ2-7; no firm D call. CDR3 in amino acids: CASSLVARSYEQYF. DNA for the CDR3: TGTGCCAGCAGCTTAGTGGCCAGGTCCTACGAGCAGTACTTC.